These T cell receptor beta chains were read from a single sample in a study of blood T cells in healthy people across ages. MiXCR, applied by TCRdb to the 5' RACE reads, yields one record per CDR3 protein. The sample records 600,000 to 650,000 distinct CDR3 sequences, 58% being singletons. The sequenced sample consisted of blood. The receptors shown here come from a man aged 55 to 70 in good health. The CDR3 runs from the conserved cysteine through the conserved F or W. A D gene is named only where the DNA matches it firmly. Where a row states a size, it is once, few, many or the class of an expanded clone; other rows omit it.

d_gene	abundance	j_gene	v_gene	CDR3nt	CDR3aa
TRBD2	few	TRBJ2-5	TRBV4-1	TGCGCCAGCAGCCAACGTAGCGGGGGGACAGAAGAGACCCAGTACTTC	CASSQRSGGTEETQYF
NA	few	TRBJ2-6	TRBV6-5	TGTGCCAGCAGTTACTCCAGGTTCTGGAGGGCCAACGTCCTGACTTTC	CASSYSRFWRANVLTF
NA	NA	TRBJ2-1	TRBV29-1	TGCAGCGTTTCGGTAGGGAATGAGCAGTTCTTC	CSVSVGNEQFF
NA	few	TRBJ2-3	TRBV28	TGTGCCAGCAGTTTGGAGGGTCAGACCCTTACAGATACGCAGTATTTT	CASSLEGQTLTDTQYF
NA	NA	TRBJ2-6	TRBV5-1	TGCGCCAGCAGCTTGGGATCAGGTCCGAGCTCTGGGGCCAACGTCCTGACTTTC	CASSLGSGPSSGANVLTF
TRBD1	NA	TRBJ2-4	TRBV5-1	TGCGCCAGCAGCTCCGGGACAGGCGTACTTGGCATTCAGTACTTC	CASSSGTGVLGIQYF
TRBD1	NA	TRBJ2-5	TRBV20-1	TGCAGTGCTAGCTACAGGACAGGGAGTGAGACCCAGTACTTC	CSASYRTGSETQYF
NA	few	TRBJ2-7	TRBV6-5	TGTGCCAGCAGTTACGGGGGACCCTCAGCCTACGAGCAGTACTTC	CASSYGGPSAYEQYF
NA	NA	TRBJ2-7	TRBV29-1	TGCAGCGCCTCGGCAGTCTACAATAAGCAGTACTTC	CSASAVYNKQYF
TRBD1	once	TRBJ2-5	TRBV20-1	TGCAGTGCTAGTTCGGGACAGGGGGCGGAGACCCAGTACTTC	CSASSGQGAETQYF
TRBD2	NA	TRBJ2-2	TRBV7-2	TGTGCCAGCAGCTTGGGCTCTAGCGGGTTCGGGGAGCTGTTTTTT	CASSLGSSGFGELFF
NA	NA	TRBJ2-5	TRBV5-1	TGCGCCAGCAGGCAGATGACAGATCAAGAGACCCAGTACTTC	CASRQMTDQETQYF
NA	NA	TRBJ2-3	TRBV15	TGTGCCACCAGCAGAGATGACGGCACAGATACGCAGTATTTT	CATSRDDGTDTQYF
TRBD1	NA	TRBJ2-3	TRBV7-9	TGTGCCAGCAGCTCGACAGGGACCACACTGACGCAGTATTTT	CASSSTGTTLTQYF
TRBD1	NA	TRBJ2-5	TRBV12-3/TRBV12-4	TGTGCCAGCAGCCCCCGGGACAGGGGATGGGAGACCCAGTACTTC	CASSPRDRGWETQYF
NA	NA	TRBJ2-1	TRBV6-2/TRBV6-3	TGTGCCAGCAGTCCCTCCTATCCTGAGCAGTTCTTC	CASSPSYPEQFF
NA	once	TRBJ2-3	TRBV7-9	TGTGCCAGCACCTTAGCGGCAGGAGATACGCAGTATTTT	CASTLAAGDTQYF
TRBD1	NA	TRBJ1-1	TRBV20-1	TGCAGTGCCGACCGGGACAGGCGAAATGAAGCTTTCTTT	CSADRDRRNEAFF
NA	many	TRBJ2-1	TRBV5-1	TGCGCCAGCAGCTTACAGGGCAGCTCCTACAATGAGCAGTTCTTC	CASSLQGSSYNEQFF
NA	few	TRBJ1-2	TRBV5-4	TGTGCCAGCAGCTTGGGGCAGGGGCTCTATGGCTACACCTTC	CASSLGQGLYGYTF
TRBD2	once	TRBJ2-5	TRBV28	TGTGCCAGCAGTTTAAGGGGAGGGGCAGAGACCCAGTACTTC	CASSLRGGAETQYF
NA	NA	TRBJ2-7	TRBV6-5	TGTGCCAGCAGTTACAGTCAACGCCCCTCGGGCGAGCAGTACTTC	CASSYSQRPSGEQYF
TRBD1	many	TRBJ2-1	TRBV5-1	TGCGCCAGCAGCCCGACTACCGGGACAGGGCGTGAGCAGTTCTTC	CASSPTTGTGREQFF
TRBD1	NA	TRBJ2-3	TRBV7-8	TGTGCCAGCAGCATCCCAGGGGGAGATACGCAGTATTTT	CASSIPGGDTQYF
NA	NA	TRBJ2-5	TRBV5-6	TGTGCCAGCAGCTTACTCTCCCAGCAGTACTTC	CASSLLSQQYF
TRBD2	NA	TRBJ2-7	TRBV5-1	TGCGCCAGCAGCTTGGGGGCTAGCGGGGGGCAAAGCTCCTACGAGCAGTACTTC	CASSLGASGGQSSYEQYF
TRBD2	NA	TRBJ2-5	TRBV20-1	TGCAGTGCTAGTTTCAGCGGGGGTCCCCAAGAGACCCAGTACTTC	CSASFSGGPQETQYF
TRBD2	few	TRBJ2-4	TRBV12-3/TRBV12-4	TGTGCCAGCAGTTTAGAGGGGACTAGCGGGGGGATTCAGTACTTC	CASSLEGTSGGIQYF
NA	NA	TRBJ1-2	TRBV25-1	TGTGCCAGCAGTGGCGGGACGGCCTATGGCTACACCTTC	CASSGGTAYGYTF